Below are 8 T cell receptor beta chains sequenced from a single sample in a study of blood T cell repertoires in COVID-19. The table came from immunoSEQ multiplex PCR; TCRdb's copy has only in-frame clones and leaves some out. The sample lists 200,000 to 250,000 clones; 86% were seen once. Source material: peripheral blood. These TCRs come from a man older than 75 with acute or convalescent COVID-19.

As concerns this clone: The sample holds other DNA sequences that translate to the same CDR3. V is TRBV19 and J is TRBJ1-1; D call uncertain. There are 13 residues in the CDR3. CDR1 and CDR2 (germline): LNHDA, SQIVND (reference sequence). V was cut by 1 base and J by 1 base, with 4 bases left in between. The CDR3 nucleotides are TGTGCCAGTAGTATAGGAGGGAACACTGAAGCTTTCTTT. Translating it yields CASSIGGNTEAFF.

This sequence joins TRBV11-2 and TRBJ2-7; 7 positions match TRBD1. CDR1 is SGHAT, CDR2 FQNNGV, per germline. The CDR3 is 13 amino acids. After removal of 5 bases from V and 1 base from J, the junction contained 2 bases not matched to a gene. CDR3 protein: CASSRDRSYEQYF. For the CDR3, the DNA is TGTGCCAGCAGCCGGGACAGATCCTACGAGCAGTACTTC.

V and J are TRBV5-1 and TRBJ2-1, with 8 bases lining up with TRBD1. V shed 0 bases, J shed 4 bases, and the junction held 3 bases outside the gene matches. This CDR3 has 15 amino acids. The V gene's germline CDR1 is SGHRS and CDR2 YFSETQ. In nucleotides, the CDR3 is TGCGCCAGCAGCTTGGATGGGACAGGTTACAATGAGCAGTTCTTC. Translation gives CASSLDGTGYNEQFF.

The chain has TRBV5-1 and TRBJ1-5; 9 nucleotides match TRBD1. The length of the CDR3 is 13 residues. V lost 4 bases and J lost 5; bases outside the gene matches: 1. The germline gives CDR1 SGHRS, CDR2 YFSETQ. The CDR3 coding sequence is TGCGCCAGCAGCCGGACAGGGGATCAGCCCCAGCATTTT. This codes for CASSRTGDQPQHF.

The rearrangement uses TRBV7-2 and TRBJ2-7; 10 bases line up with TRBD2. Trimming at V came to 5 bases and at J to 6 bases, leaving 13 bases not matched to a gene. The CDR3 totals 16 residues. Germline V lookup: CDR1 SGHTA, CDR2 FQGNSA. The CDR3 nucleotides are TGTGCCAGCAGCCAAACCTCTGCTAGCGGGGGCCGCGAGCAGTACTTC. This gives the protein CASSQTSASGGREQYF.

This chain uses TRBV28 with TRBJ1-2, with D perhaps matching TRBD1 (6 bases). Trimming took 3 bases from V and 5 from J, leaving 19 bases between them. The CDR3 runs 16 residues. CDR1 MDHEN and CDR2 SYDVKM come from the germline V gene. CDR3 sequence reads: CASSFPVGGGEYGYTF. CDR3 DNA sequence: TGTGCCAGCAGTTTCCCCGTTGGGGGGGGCGAATATGGCTACACCTTC.

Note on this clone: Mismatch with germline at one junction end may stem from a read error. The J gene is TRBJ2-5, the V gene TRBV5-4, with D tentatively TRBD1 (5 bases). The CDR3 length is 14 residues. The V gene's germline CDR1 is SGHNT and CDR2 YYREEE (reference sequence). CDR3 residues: CASSFGWGQQTQYF. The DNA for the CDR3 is TGTGCCAGCAGCTTTGGGTGGGGCCAACAGACCCAGTACTTC.

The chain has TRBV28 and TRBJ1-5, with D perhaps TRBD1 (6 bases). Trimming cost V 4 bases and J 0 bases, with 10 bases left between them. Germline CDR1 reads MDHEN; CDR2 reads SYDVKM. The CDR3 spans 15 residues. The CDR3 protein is CASSYRQVSNQPQHF. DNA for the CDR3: TGTGCCAGCAGTTACCGACAGGTTAGCAATCAGCCCCAGCATTTT.